A single sample gave rise to the 20 T cell receptor beta chains below, sequenced in a study of naive and memory T cell subsets. Amplification of ligated cDNA took four PCR rounds with SP2 and nested alpha and beta constant primers. TCRdb re-called the UMI-ligation and nested PCR reads through MiXCR, storing one row per CDR3 protein. The sample holds under 35,000 distinct CDR3 sequences, 6.7% seen once. The treatment: skin biopsy from PPD injection site in Mantoux-positive individual. A UMI-containing oligonucleotide was joined by 3' ligation to the TCR cDNA template. The sample in question was skin, obtained from a tuberculin skin test site. Every receptor here comes from an adult in good health.

This clonotype has a count of ten or more. V usage is TRBV28 and J usage is TRBJ1-1; no clear D. CDR1 is MDHEN, CDR2 SYDVKM, per germline. The CDR3 has 12 residues. Trimming pared 2 bases from V and 8 bases from J, leaving 9 bases between. This chain's CDR3 is CASSLTGPEAFF. Written as DNA, the CDR3 is TGTGCCAGCAGTTTAACCGGCCCCGAAGCTTTCTTT.

This clonotype was seen at least ten times. The rearrangement uses TRBV6-6 and TRBJ1-1, with no clear D. Looked up from germline, CDR1 is MNHNY and CDR2 is SVGAGI (reference sequence). The CDR3 contains 12 residues. V was clipped by 2 bases and J by 8 bases, with 9 bases between them. The CDR3 region has the DNA TGTGCCAGCAGTTACAGCGAAGCAGAAGCTTTCTTT. It is translated as CASSYSEAEAFF.

In this sample, this clonotype turned up many times. V is TRBV7-2 and J is TRBJ2-7; TRBD2 matches 8 bases. J gave up 0 bases and V 11 bases, and 6 bases lay outside the gene matches. This CDR3 is built from 13 residues. Germline V gene data show CDR1 as SGHTA and CDR2 as FQGNSA. The CDR3 loop reads CAVERGSSYEQYF. DNA for the CDR3: TGTGCCGTGGAGCGGGGGAGCTCCTACGAGCAGTACTTC.

The V gene is TRBV12-3 or TRBV12-4, the J gene TRBJ2-1; possible D gene TRBD1, 5 bases. This CDR3 spans 15 amino acids. Trimming took off 7 bases at V and 6 bases at J, with 19 bases between the two ends. CDR3 bases: TGTGCCAGCAAATCGACAGTCAAGGATGTCAATGAGCAGTTCTTC. This codes for CASKSTVKDVNEQFF.

This chain connects TRBV10-1 to TRBJ1-1; D may be TRBD1 (6 bases). V lost 8 bases and J lost 1, with 17 bases in between. Germline V gives CDR1 WNHNN, CDR2 SYGVQD (reference sequence). This CDR3 spans 15 amino acids. The CDR3 region is CASFEARGENTEAFF. The CDR3 nucleotides are TGCGCCAGCTTCGAAGCCAGGGGAGAGAACACTGAAGCTTTCTTT.

V is TRBV29-1 and J is TRBJ2-7; D not resolved. This CDR3 has 15 amino acids. CDR1 and CDR2 from the germline V gene are SQVTM and ANQGSEA. The ends were cut back, 5 bases at V and 4 bases at J, with 21 bases in the middle. CDR3 amino acids: CSVHRGDRDSYEQYF. DNA of the CDR3: TGCAGCGTTCATCGTGGCGATAGAGATTCTTACGAGCAGTACTTC.

At least ten counts were recorded for this clonotype. This chain uses TRBV11-2 with TRBJ2-4, with 15 bases matching TRBD2. V lost 1 base and J lost 11; bases outside the gene matches: 3. Germline lookup yields CDR1 SGHAT and CDR2 FQNNGV. This CDR3 contains 15 residues. CDR3 in DNA: TGTGCCAGCAGCTTAGGGACTAGCGGGGGGGCCGTTCAGTACTTC. Encoded protein: CASSLGTSGGAVQYF.

Judged by abundance, this clonotype is medium-sized. The genes are TRBV20-1 and TRBJ1-5, with TRBD1 identical over 9 bases. CDR1 and CDR2 from the germline V gene are DFQATT and SNEGSKA (reference sequence). Losses at the gene ends were 0 bases for V and 0 bases for J; bases not matched to a gene: 9. The CDR3 length is 18 residues. CDR3 DNA: TGCAGTGCTAGAGATCGAACAGGGGGCGTAAATAGCAATCAGCCCCAGCATTTT. Translated: CSARDRTGGVNSNQPQHF.

Many counts were recorded for this clonotype. V usage is TRBV19 and J usage is TRBJ1-2; 10 positions agree with TRBD1. The V segment lost 7 bases and the J segment 2 bases; nucleotides outside the gene matches: 13. Germline lookup yields CDR1 LNHDA and CDR2 SQIVND (reference sequence). This CDR3 comprises 17 residues. The CDR3 coding sequence is TGTGCCAGTAAAGGACGTGGACAGGGGGAGAAAAACTATGGCTACACCTTC. The encoded protein is CASKGRGQGEKNYGYTF.

The genes are TRBV6-5 and TRBJ2-7; 7 nucleotides align to TRBD2. Germline CDR1 MNHEY, CDR2 SVGAGI. V lost 0 bases, J lost 2 bases, and 4 bases stayed unmatched. This CDR3 region has 15 residues. In DNA, the CDR3 is TGTGCCAGCAGTTACTCGAGCGGGGAAACCTACGAGCAGTACTTC. Translation gives CASSYSSGETYEQYF.

This clonotype was picked up many times. The chain links TRBV4-2 to TRBJ2-1; no clear D gene. V lost 0 bases and J 4 bases, leaving 22 bases between the germline ends. The CDR3 is made up of 19 amino acids. Per the germline V gene, CDR1 is LGHNA and CDR2 is YNFKEQ. The CDR3 bases are TGTGCCAGCAGCCAAGAATTTAGAACAGTGGTCAGAACTTACAATGAGCAGTTCTTC. This translates into CASSQEFRTVVRTYNEQFF.

This clonotype has at least ten counts. The V call is TRBV14, the J call TRBJ2-7, with TRBD1 as a possible D gene (5 bases). The length of the CDR3 is 14 residues. Germline V lookup: CDR1 SGHDN, CDR2 FVKESK. The V and J ends lost 1 base and 8 bases respectively, with 15 bases between them. The CDR3, as DNA: TGTGCCAGCAGCCAAGTTGGGGCAGGGTGGAAGCAGTACTTC. It translates to CASSQVGAGWKQYF.

This clonotype was picked up many times. The J gene is TRBJ2-1, the V gene TRBV3-1, with D unclear. The germline V gene encodes CDR1 LGHDT and CDR2 YNNKEL (reference sequence). V lost 4 bases and J lost 1, with 14 bases in between. The CDR3 length is 16 residues. The CDR3 is CASSRGRVASYNEQFF. DNA for the CDR3: TGTGCCAGCAGCCGAGGACGAGTAGCTTCCTACAATGAGCAGTTCTTC.

This clonotype was counted at least ten times. The chain uses TRBV7-8 and TRBJ1-5; a weak D match, TRBD1 (6 bases). Deletions cut 1 base from V and 1 base from J, with 20 bases between. There are 19 residues in the CDR3. In germline, CDR1 is SGHVS, CDR2 FQNEAQ. The DNA for the CDR3 is TGTGCCAGCAGCTTAGGGTACAGGCAGGGGATGGCAAGCAATCAGCCCCAGCATTTT. It specifies CASSLGYRQGMASNQPQHF.

In its sample, this clonotype was seen many times. The chain carries TRBV6-5 and TRBJ2-3, with D possibly being TRBD1 (5 bases). CDR3 length equals 11 residues. Germline V gives CDR1 MNHEY, CDR2 SVGAGI. Trimming took off 8 bases at V and 5 bases at J, with 8 bases between the two ends. CDR3 nucleotides: TGTGCCAGCGTAAGGGGAGATACGCAGTATTTT. Its translation is CASVRGDTQYF.

By share of the sample, this clonotype is medium-sized. The V gene is TRBV5-1, the J gene TRBJ2-1; 10 bases are a match to TRBD2. This CDR3 spans 16 amino acids. The V and J ends lost 4 bases and 5 bases, in that order; junction bases with no gene match: 9. Germline V gene sequence: CDR1 SGHRS, CDR2 YFSETQ. The CDR3 loop is CASSPLLAGPDNEQFF. The CDR3 DNA is TGCGCCAGCAGCCCGCTACTAGCGGGGCCCGACAATGAGCAGTTCTTC.

This clonotype was detected many times. The V gene is TRBV6-1, the J gene TRBJ2-5; 7 bases line up with TRBD2. The CDR3 covers 16 residues. V was pared by 0 bases and J by 1 base, with 5 bases of the junction left unmatched. Germline V gene lookup returns CDR1 MNHNS and CDR2 SASEGT. CDR3 loop: CASSEAGASGQETQYF. For the CDR3, the DNA is TGTGCCAGCAGTGAAGCAGGGGCTAGCGGCCAAGAGACCCAGTACTTC.

The sample holds many counts of this clonotype. The genes are TRBV19 and TRBJ1-5; the D is unclear. The CDR3 consists of 13 residues. The germline gives CDR1 LNHDA, CDR2 SQIVND (reference sequence). Trimming took 5 bases from V and 3 from J, leaving 8 bases between them. The CDR3 DNA reads as TGTGCCAGTAGTTTCGGTTCCAATCAGCCCCAGCATTTT. Residues: CASSFGSNQPQHF.

Ten or more counts support this clonotype. V and J are TRBV19 and TRBJ2-5, with unresolved D. CDR1 is LNHDA and CDR2 is SQIVND in the germline V gene (reference sequence). This CDR3 contains 17 residues. V dropped 2 bases and J dropped 1 base, with 17 bases sitting between them. The CDR3 region has the DNA TGTGCCAGTAGTATATCTCTGGCAACGAGAATCCAAGAGACCCAGTACTTC. Its translation is CASSISLATRIQETQYF.

V is TRBV18 and J is TRBJ2-5; D unclear. V was pared by 4 bases and J by 1 base, with 7 bases between. Germline V gene data show CDR1 as KGHSH and CDR2 as LQKENI. The CDR3 contains 13 residues. Here the CDR3 reads CASSRAAQETQYF. The CDR3 DNA reads TGTGCCAGCTCACGCGCGGCCCAAGAGACCCAGTACTTC.